Listed here is a single T cell receptor (beta chain). Its target is unknown. The data stem from a study of OX40 agonist ivuxolimab in advanced cancers. Points from the study as a whole: Clonal expansion was seen in CD4+ and CD8+ blood T cells by week 6 at 0.1 to 3.0 mg/kg.

Assay: immunoSEQ multiplex PCR; the TCRdb copy retains only in-frame clones and omits some. The sample has around 74,000 clones, 80% to 90% seen once. This CDR3 is built from 15 residues. Looked up from germline, CDR1 is SNHLY and CDR2 is FYNNEI. Trimming took 4 bases from V and 0 from J, leaving 13 bases between them. The chain carries TRBV2 and TRBJ2-7; D is perhaps TRBD2 (6 bases). The starting material was CD4+ or CD8+ T cells sorted from blood, obtained in a trial of the OX40 agonist ivuxolimab. The receptor's source is an adult with an advanced solid tumor such as melanoma, head and neck, liver or kidney cancer. CDR3 nucleotides: TGTGCCAGCAGTGTAGGTGGGGGGATCTCCTACGAGCAGTACTTC. It specifies CASSVGGGISYEQYF.